The 30 T cell receptor beta chains reported below all come from one sample, sequenced in a study of T cell responses to AZD1222 COVID-19 vaccine. The repertoire was sequenced with immunoSEQ multiplex PCR; TCRdb's copy has only in-frame clones and lacks some. The top ten clones hold roughly 4.3% of a sample with some 150,000 clones, around 87% of them seen once. The sample was peripheral blood, taken 28 days after the second AZD1222 dose. Receptors were obtained from an adult who received the AZD1222 COVID-19 vaccine.

This clone was observed a few times. This chain joins TRBV19 and TRBJ1-5; a possible D gene is TRBD1 (5 bases). Trimming took 3 bases from V and 3 from J, leaving 18 bases between them. CDR1 and CDR2 (germline): LNHDA, SQIVND (reference sequence). The CDR3 runs 17 residues. The CDR3 here is CASSIPRDRPTNQPQHF. The CDR3 DNA is TGTGCCAGTAGTATCCCCCGCGACAGACCCACCAATCAGCCCCAGCATTTT.

V gene TRBV7-9 combines with J gene TRBJ2-7; 8 nucleotides line up with TRBD1. CDR1 and CDR2 from the germline V gene are SEHNR and FQNEAQ (reference sequence). The junction had 6 bases not matched to a gene; V was cut back by 5 bases and J by 0 bases. The CDR3 is made up of 15 amino acids. The CDR3 bases are TGTGCCAGCAGCCCCGTCGGGACAGGCTCCTACGAGCAGTACTTC. This translates into CASSPVGTGSYEQYF.

The chain has TRBV20-1 and TRBJ1-1; no clear D. Germline V gene lookup returns CDR1 DFQATT and CDR2 SNEGSKA (reference sequence). Trimming left V 6 bases short and J 5 bases short, with 7 bases between. The CDR3 runs 10 residues. CDR3 nucleotides: TGCAGTGCCAAGAGGACTGAAGCTTTCTTT. It specifies CSAKRTEAFF.

This clone showed up just a few times. In the same sample, other DNA sequences code for this CDR3. V and J are TRBV5-1 and TRBJ1-1; D gene ambiguous. The germline V gene has CDR1 SGHRS and CDR2 YFSETQ. CDR3 length: 11 residues. V lost 5 bases to trimming and J lost 1 base, with 3 bases between them. CDR3 sequence reads: CASRQNTEAFF. The CDR3 nucleotides are TGCGCCAGCAGACAGAACACTGAAGCTTTCTTT.

V usage is TRBV27 and J usage is TRBJ1-1; D is perhaps TRBD1 (5 bases). This CDR3 comprises 12 residues. CDR1 is MNHEY and CDR2 is SMNVEV in the germline V gene (reference sequence). V was trimmed by 8 bases and J by 4 bases, leaving 11 bases between them. The chain's CDR3 is CASRGVGTEAFF. CDR3 bases: TGTGCCAGCCGGGGGGTGGGCACTGAAGCTTTCTTT.

V gene TRBV12-3 or TRBV12-4 combines with J gene TRBJ1-2; D gene uncertain. Trimming stripped 6 bases from V and 8 bases from J, with 10 bases between. The CDR3 has 11 amino acids. The CDR3 sequence is CASSPGVGYTF. The CDR3, as DNA: TGTGCCAGCAGCCCCGGGGTGGGCTACACCTTC.

This sequence joins TRBV29-1 and TRBJ1-2, with D unresolved. V was shortened by 0 bases and J by 4 bases, with 6 bases between the two germline ends. The CDR3 runs 12 residues. Germline V lookup: CDR1 SQVTM, CDR2 ANQGSEA. CDR3 amino acids: CSVEDGLYGYTF. For the CDR3, the DNA is TGCAGCGTTGAAGATGGTCTCTATGGCTACACCTTC. The variable domain in full, completed from reference TRBV29-1 and TRBJ1-2, reads SAVISQKPSRDICQRGTSLTIQCQVDSQVTMMFWYRQQPGQSLTLIATANQGSEATYESGFVIDKFPISRPNLTFSTLTVSNMSPEDSSIYLCSVEDGLYGYTFGSGTRLTVV.

The chain joins TRBV5-1 to TRBJ2-6; a weak D match, TRBD2 (5 bases). CDR1 and CDR2 (germline): SGHRS, YFSETQ. Trimming pared 4 bases from V and 1 base from J, leaving 12 bases between. The CDR3 consists of 16 residues. CDR3 sequence reads: CASSGRTESGANVLTF. In DNA, the CDR3 is TGCGCCAGCAGCGGGAGAACAGAGTCTGGGGCCAACGTCCTGACTTTC.

This chain joins TRBV12-3 or TRBV12-4 and TRBJ1-1; D uncertain. Trimming shortened V by 3 bases and J by 8 bases, and 10 bases separated the two germline ends. The CDR3 runs to 12 residues. The CDR3, as DNA: TGTGCCAGCAGTTTGGGAGCGGGGGAAGCTTTCTTT. Its protein product is CASSLGAGEAFF.

This chain uses TRBV6-5 with TRBJ1-5; 7 bases map to TRBD1. The CDR3 has 13 residues. The germline CDR1 and CDR2 sequences are MNHEY and SVGAGI. The ends lost 6 bases at V and 8 bases at J; junction bases unmatched: 7. The CDR3 reads CASRRGPAEPQHF. The CDR3 DNA sequence: TGTGCCAGCAGGAGGGGGCCGGCGGAGCCCCAGCATTTT.

The V call is TRBV5-4, the J call TRBJ1-1; D possibly corresponds to TRBD1 (5 bases). Germline CDR1 and CDR2: SGHNT and YYREEE (reference sequence). The V gene lost 4 bases and the J gene lost 5 bases, with 18 bases spanning the gap. This CDR3 comprises 15 residues. Here the CDR3 reads CASSPGGTGRTEAFF. As DNA, the CDR3 is TGTGCCAGCAGCCCGGGCGGGACGGGGAGGACTGAAGCTTTCTTT.

The genes are TRBV5-5 and TRBJ2-2; 14 bases are a match to TRBD2. V was clipped by 2 bases and J by 5 bases; unmatched bases: 8. Germline V gene data show CDR1 as SGHKS and CDR2 as YYEKEE (reference sequence). The CDR3 runs 18 residues. DNA for the CDR3: TGTGCCAGCAGCTTCCCGGGACTAGCGGGGGAACGGACCGGGGAGCTGTTTTTT. Its protein is CASSFPGLAGERTGELFF.

This clone was seen a few times. This chain links TRBV29-1 with TRBJ1-1, with unresolved D. The germline V gene has CDR1 SQVTM and CDR2 ANQGSEA. The CDR3 is 14 amino acids. V lost 4 bases and J lost 4, with 16 bases in between. The CDR3 DNA follows: TGCAGCGTTGTTTACAGCGGAGGGATCACTGAAGCTTTCTTT. Amino acids: CSVVYSGGITEAFF.

The J gene is TRBJ1-4, the V gene TRBV4-1, with no clear D. The V gene lost 1 base and the J gene lost 8 bases, with 8 bases spanning the gap. This CDR3 is built from 13 residues. The germline gives CDR1 MGHRA, CDR2 YSYEKL. For the CDR3, the DNA is TGCGCCAGCAGCCAAGGGCCCCAGGAAAAACTGTTTTTT. This encodes CASSQGPQEKLFF.

The V and J genes are TRBV6-5 and TRBJ2-7; D might be TRBD1 or TRBD2, each matching 5 bases. The germline CDR1 and CDR2 sequences are MNHEY and SVGAGI. V was shortened by 0 bases and J by 1 base, with 10 bases between the two germline ends. This CDR3 has 15 residues. The CDR3 sequence is CASSYSEWGSYEQYF. The CDR3, as DNA: TGTGCCAGCAGTTACTCAGAGTGGGGGTCCTACGAGCAGTACTTC.

The J gene is TRBJ1-6, the V gene TRBV5-1, with D possibly matching TRBD1 (6 bases). The length of the CDR3 is 16 residues. Germline V gives CDR1 SGHRS, CDR2 YFSETQ. V was clipped by 2 bases and J by 7 bases, with 16 bases between them. The CDR3 bases are TGCGCCAGCAGCTTACAGGGTTCTGACTTCAATTCACCCCTCCACTTT. It is translated as CASSLQGSDFNSPLHF.

This rearrangement joins TRBV5-1 to TRBJ2-3; 9 positions match TRBD1. The ends lost 3 bases at V and 5 bases at J; junction bases unmatched: 4. Germline CDR1 SGHRS, CDR2 YFSETQ. The length of the CDR3 is 14 residues. In DNA, the CDR3 is TGCGCCAGCAGCTGGGACAGGGTTGTAGATACGCAGTATTTT. Translation: CASSWDRVVDTQYF.

This clone was counted a single time. The chain employs TRBV7-2 and TRBJ1-2; 7 bases line up with TRBD1. V gave up 2 bases and J gave up 4 bases; unmatched junction bases: 4. The germline V gene has CDR1 SGHTA and CDR2 FQGNSA. The CDR3 sequence is 14 residues long. CDR3 in amino acids: CASSLLGGGYGYTF. The DNA of the CDR3 is TGTGCCAGCAGCTTATTAGGGGGCGGCTATGGCTACACCTTC.

This rearrangement joins TRBV30 to TRBJ1-4; no definite D call. Germline lookup yields CDR1 GTSNPN and CDR2 SVGIG (reference sequence). The CDR3 consists of 15 residues. The ends were cut back, 5 bases at V and 0 bases at J, with 13 bases in the middle. CDR3: CAWGPLGSTNEKLFF. The DNA of the CDR3 is TGTGCCTGGGGTCCACTCGGCTCAACTAATGAAAAACTGTTTTTT. Filled out from reference TRBV30 and TRBJ1-4, the complete variable domain reads SQTIHQWPATLVQPVGSPLSLECTVEGTSNPNLYWYRQAAGRGLQLLFYSVGIGQISSEVPQNLSASRPQDRQFILSSKKLLLSDSGFYLCAWGPLGSTNEKLFFGSGTQLSVL.

The genes are TRBV30 and TRBJ2-7; D possibly corresponds to TRBD2 (6 bases). The V end was cut by 5 bases, the J end by 3 bases, with 14 bases between. Germline CDR1 is GTSNPN and CDR2 is SVGIG (reference sequence). The CDR3 spans 13 residues. CDR3 residues: CAWGGTKIYEQYF. The DNA for the CDR3 is TGTGCCTGGGGGGGGACCAAAATCTACGAGCAGTACTTC. Full variable domain (remainder filled in from reference TRBV30 and TRBJ2-7): SQTIHQWPATLVQPVGSPLSLECTVEGTSNPNLYWYRQAAGRGLQLLFYSVGIGQISSEVPQNLSASRPQDRQFILSSKKLLLSDSGFYLCAWGGTKIYEQYFGPGTRLTVT.

The chain recombines TRBV10-1 with TRBJ1-2; D possibly corresponds to TRBD1 (6 bases). The germline CDR1 and CDR2 sequences are WNHNN and SYGVQD (reference sequence). This CDR3 contains 13 residues. The DNA of the CDR3 is TGCGAAAAAGGGGGTTTACGGGACTATGGCTACACCTTC. Its translation: CEKGGLRDYGYTF.

The CDR3 loop reads CASGSPSLGTQYF. The CDR3 DNA is TGTGCCAGTGGATCCCCAAGTCTAGGGACCCAGTACTTC. The chain combines TRBV9 with TRBJ2-5; the D is unclear. V was clipped by 8 bases and J by 7 bases, with 18 bases between them. Germline V lookup: CDR1 SGDLS, CDR2 YYNGEE. The CDR3 covers 13 residues.

This clone appeared a few times. V is TRBV7-7 and J is TRBJ2-2; no firm D call. V lost 5 bases and J 3 bases, leaving 16 bases between the germline ends. The CDR3 loop spans 16 amino acids. Looked up from germline, CDR1 is SSHAT and CDR2 is FNYEAQ (reference sequence). The CDR3 spells CASSQSWAKDTGELFF. CDR3 DNA sequence: TGTGCCAGCAGCCAAAGTTGGGCAAAAGACACCGGGGAGCTGTTTTTT.

This chain uses TRBV11-1 with TRBJ1-5; D is possibly TRBD1 (6 bases). Germline V CDR1 and CDR2: SGHAT, FQDESV (reference sequence). Trimming shortened V by 5 bases and J by 4 bases, and 9 bases separated the two germline ends. The CDR3 runs 13 residues. CDR3 sequence (DNA): TGTGCCAGCAGCCCCACAGGGAATCAGCCCCAGCATTTT. It is translated as CASSPTGNQPQHF.

The chain uses TRBV6-6 and TRBJ1-3; D is possibly TRBD1 (6 bases). Trimming took off 5 bases at V and 2 bases at J, with 13 bases between the two ends. The V gene's germline CDR1 is MNHNY and CDR2 SVGAGI (reference sequence). The CDR3 consists of 15 residues. CDR3 in amino acids: CASSPTGGPGNTIYF. The DNA for the CDR3 is TGTGCCAGCAGTCCCACCGGGGGGCCTGGAAACACCATATATTTT.

The chain recombines TRBV2 with TRBJ2-3, with D maybe TRBD2 (6 bases). The CDR3 extends over 16 amino acids. Germline-derived CDR1 and CDR2 are SNHLY and FYNNEI. V lost 0 bases to trimming and J lost 0 bases, with 10 bases between them. The CDR3 DNA reads TGTGCCAGCAGTGAAGCGGGGACTCTCAGCACAGATACGCAGTATTTT. Protein sequence: CASSEAGTLSTDTQYF.

The rearrangement joins TRBV4-1 to TRBJ2-1, with D tentatively TRBD1 (6 bases). V dropped 5 bases and J dropped 4 bases, with 18 bases sitting between them. Per germline, CDR1 MGHRA and CDR2 YSYEKL. This CDR3 is 16 amino acids long. DNA for the CDR3: TGCGCCAGCAGCATGACAGGTCTTCAGGGTTACAATGAGCAGTTCTTC. It yields the protein CASSMTGLQGYNEQFF.

This chain joins TRBV19 and TRBJ1-6; 7 nucleotides line up with TRBD1. The germline V gene encodes CDR1 LNHDA and CDR2 SQIVND (reference sequence). The length of the CDR3 is 16 residues. The V and J ends lost 4 bases and 9 bases, in that order; junction bases with no gene match: 12. Written as DNA, the CDR3 is TGTGCCAGTAGTACGCGACAGGGTCGGGGGGGTTCACCCCTCCACTTT. Translated: CASSTRQGRGGSPLHF.

The chain joins TRBV7-2 to TRBJ1-1; no clear D. The length of the CDR3 is 14 residues. CDR1 SGHTA and CDR2 FQGNSA come from the germline V gene. The V and J ends lost 4 bases and 3 bases respectively, with 12 bases between them. CDR3 loop: CASSSGRLDTEAFF. The CDR3 DNA reads TGTGCCAGCAGCTCGGGCCGGCTGGACACTGAAGCTTTCTTT.

The gene calls are TRBV7-2 and TRBJ2-1; TRBD1 matches 7 bases. The germline gives CDR1 SGHTA, CDR2 FQGNSA. The CDR3 loop spans 15 amino acids. V dropped 1 base and J dropped 5; count of bases not matched to a gene: 5. The DNA for the CDR3 is TGTGCCAGCAGCTTAGGGGGGACAGTAAACAATGAGCAGTTCTTC. Its translation is CASSLGGTVNNEQFF.